These T cell receptor beta chains were read from a single sample in a study of post-analysis software for immune sequencing data. MiXCR was run by TCRdb on the PCR reads, yielding one entry per CDR3 protein. The repertoire has more than 500,000 distinct CDR3 sequences, 34% of them found once; the top ten carry around 6%. Sequencing was performed on blood. These receptors came from a girl under 18 with multiple sclerosis. CDR3s include the opening cysteine and the closing phenylalanine or tryptophan. The D gene is left open where the match is weak. The size entry is marked missing in some rows and otherwise reads once, few, many or a size class.

D gene: TRBD2; J gene: TRBJ2-7; V gene: TRBV5-1; clone size: few; CDR3 protein: CASSLTSGGHEQYF; CDR3 DNA: TGCGCCAGCAGCTTGACTAGCGGGGGCCACGAGCAGTACTTC
D gene: TRBD2; J gene: TRBJ2-3; V gene: TRBV5-4; clone size: few; CDR3 protein: CASSLWGAGKDTQYF; CDR3 DNA: TGTGCCAGCAGCCTCTGGGGAGCGGGGAAAGATACGCAGTATTTT
D gene: TRBD1; J gene: TRBJ2-7; V gene: TRBV4-1; clone size: .; CDR3 protein: CASSRPKGGQGGEYEQYF; CDR3 DNA: TGCGCCAGCAGCCGTCCCAAGGGCGGACAGGGTGGAGAGTACGAGCAGTACTTC
D gene: TRBD2; J gene: TRBJ2-7; V gene: TRBV6-2/TRBV6-3; clone size: .; CDR3 protein: CASSPLVGLAGDEQYF; CDR3 DNA: TGTGCCAGCAGTCCACTAGTGGGACTAGCGGGGGACGAGCAGTACTTC
D gene: .; J gene: TRBJ1-2; V gene: TRBV10-2; clone size: few; CDR3 protein: CASSDHEDSYYGYTF; CDR3 DNA: TGCGCCAGCAGTGATCATGAGGACAGTTACTATGGCTACACCTTC
D gene: TRBD1; J gene: TRBJ1-4; V gene: TRBV3-1; clone size: .; CDR3 protein: CASSQAGQPFGATNEKLFF; CDR3 DNA: TGTGCCAGCAGCCAAGCGGGACAGCCTTTCGGGGCGACTAATGAAAAACTGTTTTTT
D gene: .; J gene: TRBJ1-4; V gene: TRBV18; clone size: .; CDR3 protein: CASSPRGTLNEKLFF; CDR3 DNA: TGTGCCAGCTCGCCTCGGGGGACCCTAAATGAAAAACTGTTTTTT
D gene: .; J gene: TRBJ2-3; V gene: TRBV7-9; clone size: .; CDR3 protein: CASSLSTSTDTQYF; CDR3 DNA: TGTGCCAGCAGCTTAAGTACTAGCACAGATACGCAGTATTTT
D gene: .; J gene: TRBJ2-5; V gene: TRBV11-2; clone size: .; CDR3 protein: CASSPRWPKETQYF; CDR3 DNA: TGTGCCAGCAGCCCACGGTGGCCTAAAGAGACCCAGTACTTC
D gene: .; J gene: TRBJ1-2; V gene: TRBV7-9; clone size: .; CDR3 protein: CASSDQHGTGYGYTF; CDR3 DNA: TGTGCCAGCAGCGATCAACACGGGACGGGCTATGGCTACACCTTC
D gene: .; J gene: TRBJ2-5; V gene: TRBV20-1; clone size: many; CDR3 protein: CSATGPFQETQYF; CDR3 DNA: TGCAGTGCAACGGGACCGTTCCAAGAGACCCAGTACTTC
D gene: TRBD1; J gene: TRBJ1-2; V gene: TRBV6-4; clone size: .; CDR3 protein: CASSETGSYGYTF; CDR3 DNA: TGTGCCAGCAGTGAGACAGGGAGCTATGGCTACACCTTC
D gene: .; J gene: TRBJ2-7; V gene: TRBV7-9; clone size: many; CDR3 protein: CASSLADRPYEQYF; CDR3 DNA: TGTGCCAGCAGCTTAGCAGACCGACCCTACGAGCAGTACTTC
D gene: TRBD2; J gene: TRBJ2-5; V gene: TRBV11-2; clone size: .; CDR3 protein: CASSQEASGGAGETQYF; CDR3 DNA: TGTGCCAGCAGCCAGGAGGCTAGCGGGGGGGCTGGGGAGACCCAGTACTTC
D gene: .; J gene: TRBJ2-1; V gene: TRBV20-1; clone size: few; CDR3 protein: CSARRGSLNNEQFF; CDR3 DNA: TGCAGTGCTAGGAGAGGAAGCCTCAACAATGAGCAGTTCTTC
D gene: .; J gene: TRBJ2-1; V gene: TRBV9; clone size: few; CDR3 protein: CASSPVTASEQFF; CDR3 DNA: TGTGCCAGCAGCCCCGTGACGGCCTCTGAGCAGTTCTTC
D gene: .; J gene: TRBJ2-5; V gene: TRBV6-2/TRBV6-3; clone size: few; CDR3 protein: CASSFAVGPWETQYF; CDR3 DNA: TGTGCCAGCAGTTTCGCAGTGGGGCCCTGGGAGACCCAGTACTTC
D gene: .; J gene: TRBJ2-2; V gene: TRBV12-3/TRBV12-4; clone size: .; CDR3 protein: CASTLTRPGELFF; CDR3 DNA: TGTGCCAGCACTCTCACACGACCCGGGGAGCTGTTTTTT
D gene: .; J gene: TRBJ2-3; V gene: TRBV10-3; clone size: few; CDR3 protein: CAIMDIAPSTGTQYF; CDR3 DNA: TGTGCCATCATGGACATAGCGCCGAGCACAGGTACGCAGTATTTT
D gene: .; J gene: TRBJ2-1; V gene: TRBV6-2/TRBV6-3; clone size: few; CDR3 protein: CASSRGELTYNEQFF; CDR3 DNA: TGTGCCAGCAGCCGCGGGGAGCTTACCTACAATGAGCAGTTCTTC
D gene: TRBD1; J gene: TRBJ1-5; V gene: TRBV6-1; clone size: few; CDR3 protein: CASRGQGWNQPQHF; CDR3 DNA: TGTGCCAGCAGGGGACAGGGATGGAATCAGCCCCAGCATTTT
D gene: .; J gene: TRBJ2-1; V gene: TRBV20-1; clone size: many; CDR3 protein: CSALKVTLYNEQFF; CDR3 DNA: TGCAGTGCCCTTAAGGTAACCCTCTACAATGAGCAGTTCTTC
D gene: TRBD2; J gene: TRBJ2-3; V gene: TRBV7-9; clone size: .; CDR3 protein: CATRSGGADAQYF; CDR3 DNA: TGTGCCACCCGAAGCGGGGGGGCAGATGCGCAGTATTTT
D gene: TRBD1; J gene: TRBJ2-5; V gene: TRBV6-6; clone size: .; CDR3 protein: CASREQTGGQETQYF; CDR3 DNA: TGTGCCAGCAGAGAACAGACAGGGGGCCAAGAGACCCAGTACTTC
D gene: TRBD2; J gene: TRBJ2-7; V gene: TRBV7-8; clone size: .; CDR3 protein: CASSLGSGGLPYEQYF; CDR3 DNA: TGTGCCAGCAGCTTAGGGAGCGGGGGGCTACCCTACGAGCAGTACTTC
D gene: .; J gene: TRBJ1-2; V gene: TRBV20-1; clone size: .; CDR3 protein: CSASRGHYGYTF; CDR3 DNA: TGCAGTGCTAGTCGCGGACACTATGGCTACACCTTC
D gene: .; J gene: TRBJ1-2; V gene: TRBV6-6; clone size: few; CDR3 protein: CASSSWSTRANYGYTF; CDR3 DNA: TGTGCCAGCAGTTCTTGGAGTACAAGAGCTAACTATGGCTACACCTTC
D gene: .; J gene: TRBJ2-5; V gene: TRBV27; clone size: few; CDR3 protein: CASSRVPGHGETQYF; CDR3 DNA: TGTGCCAGCAGTCGAGTCCCCGGACACGGGGAGACCCAGTACTTC
D gene: .; J gene: TRBJ2-1; V gene: TRBV6-5; clone size: few; CDR3 protein: CAGTPESNEQFF; CDR3 DNA: TGTGCAGGGACCCCCGAGTCCAATGAGCAGTTCTTC
D gene: TRBD1; J gene: TRBJ2-3; V gene: TRBV24-1; clone size: .; CDR3 protein: CATSDPSGGRDTQYF; CDR3 DNA: TGTGCCACCAGTGATCCCTCAGGGGGTAGAGATACGCAGTATTTT
D gene: TRBD2; J gene: TRBJ2-1; V gene: TRBV13; clone size: .; CDR3 protein: CASSIWTSGRDEQFF; CDR3 DNA: TGTGCCAGCAGCATCTGGACTAGCGGGCGGGATGAGCAGTTCTTC
D gene: .; J gene: TRBJ2-2; V gene: TRBV6-5; clone size: .; CDR3 protein: CASRQGLYSTGELFF; CDR3 DNA: TGTGCCAGCAGGCAGGGTCTTTACTCCACCGGGGAGCTGTTTTTT
D gene: TRBD2; J gene: TRBJ2-3; V gene: TRBV7-6; clone size: .; CDR3 protein: CASSMTSGGRYF; CDR3 DNA: TGTGCCAGCAGCATGACTAGCGGGGGAAGGTATTTT
D gene: .; J gene: TRBJ2-7; V gene: TRBV18; clone size: .; CDR3 protein: CASSPLDSTYEQYF; CDR3 DNA: TGTGCCAGCTCACCTCTAGACAGCACTTACGAGCAGTACTTC
D gene: .; J gene: TRBJ1-2; V gene: TRBV4-1; clone size: many; CDR3 protein: CASSSQGNYGYTF; CDR3 DNA: TGCGCCAGCAGCAGCCAGGGGAACTATGGCTACACCTTC
D gene: .; J gene: TRBJ1-2; V gene: TRBV15; clone size: .; CDR3 protein: CATSRDPGGYGYTF; CDR3 DNA: TGTGCCACCAGCAGAGACCCCGGGGGCTATGGCTACACCTTC
D gene: .; J gene: TRBJ2-3; V gene: TRBV7-6; clone size: .; CDR3 protein: CASSLEKDTQYF; CDR3 DNA: TGTGCCAGCAGCTTAGAGAAAGATACGCAGTATTTT
D gene: .; J gene: TRBJ2-7; V gene: TRBV5-4; clone size: .; CDR3 protein: CASSLGTPGSYEQYF; CDR3 DNA: TGTGCCAGCAGCTTGGGTACCCCGGGGTCCTACGAGCAGTACTTC
D gene: .; J gene: TRBJ1-5; V gene: TRBV20-1; clone size: .; CDR3 protein: CSARDPLQVNNQPQHF; CDR3 DNA: TGCAGTGCTAGAGATCCCTTACAGGTAAACAATCAGCCCCAGCATTTT
D gene: .; J gene: TRBJ2-6; V gene: TRBV6-6; clone size: many; CDR3 protein: CASSANRGSGANVLTF; CDR3 DNA: TGTGCCAGCAGTGCAAACCGGGGGTCTGGGGCCAACGTCCTGACTTTC
D gene: .; J gene: TRBJ2-7; V gene: TRBV5-1; clone size: many; CDR3 protein: CASSLSDLPRYEQYF; CDR3 DNA: TGCGCCAGCAGCCTATCGGACCTACCCCGCTACGAGCAGTACTTC
D gene: TRBD1; J gene: TRBJ2-7; V gene: TRBV12-3/TRBV12-4; clone size: .; CDR3 protein: CAIMPLDRASSSYNEQYF; CDR3 DNA: TGTGCCATCATGCCATTGGACAGGGCGTCGAGCTCCTACAATGAGCAGTACTTC
D gene: .; J gene: TRBJ1-6; V gene: TRBV21-1; clone size: .; CDR3 protein: CASSGFRGDSPLHF; CDR3 DNA: TGTGCCAGCAGCGGATTCAGGGGTGATTCACCCCTCCACTTT
D gene: .; J gene: TRBJ1-2; V gene: TRBV7-2; clone size: .; CDR3 protein: CASSLGTGRRGYTF; CDR3 DNA: TGTGCCAGCAGCTTAGGTACAGGGCGTCGTGGCTACACCTTC
D gene: .; J gene: TRBJ2-3; V gene: TRBV2; clone size: few; CDR3 protein: CASSVWGTGNTDTQYF; CDR3 DNA: TGTGCCAGCAGTGTGTGGGGGACTGGTAACACAGATACGCAGTATTTT
D gene: TRBD1; J gene: TRBJ2-7; V gene: TRBV15; clone size: .; CDR3 protein: CATSRGVTGGMYEQYF; CDR3 DNA: TGTGCCACCAGCAGAGGGGTGACAGGGGGCATGTACGAGCAGTACTTC
D gene: TRBD1; J gene: TRBJ2-7; V gene: TRBV10-3; clone size: once; CDR3 protein: CAISEKGQATYEQYF; CDR3 DNA: TGTGCCATCAGTGAAAAGGGACAGGCAACCTACGAGCAGTACTTC
D gene: .; J gene: TRBJ2-3; V gene: TRBV20-1; clone size: .; CDR3 protein: CSTLTILRTDMQYF; CDR3 DNA: TGCAGTACCCTTACTATACTACGCACAGATATGCAGTATTTT